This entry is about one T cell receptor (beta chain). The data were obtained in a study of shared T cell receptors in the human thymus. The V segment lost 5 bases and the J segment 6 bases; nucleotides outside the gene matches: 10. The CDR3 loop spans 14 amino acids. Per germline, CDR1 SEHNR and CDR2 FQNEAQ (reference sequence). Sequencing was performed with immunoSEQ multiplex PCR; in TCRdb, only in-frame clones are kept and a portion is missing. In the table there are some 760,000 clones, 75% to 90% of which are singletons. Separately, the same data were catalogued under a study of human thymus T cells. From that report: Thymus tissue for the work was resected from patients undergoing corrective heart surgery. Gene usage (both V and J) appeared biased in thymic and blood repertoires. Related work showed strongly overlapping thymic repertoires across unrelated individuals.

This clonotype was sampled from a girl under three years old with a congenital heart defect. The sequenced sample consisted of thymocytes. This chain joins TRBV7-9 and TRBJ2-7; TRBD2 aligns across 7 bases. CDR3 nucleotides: TGTGCCAGCAGCCAAAGGGACTACGGGGGCGAGCAGTACTTC. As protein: CASSQRDYGGEQYF.